The sample holds one count of the clone carrying this TCR beta chain. The table came from immunoSEQ multiplex PCR; TCRdb's copy has only in-frame clones and leaves some out. In the table there are over 2 million clones, 92% of which are singletons. This sample was included in a study of shared clonotypes between healthy human individuals. In germline, CDR1 is SGHTA, CDR2 FQGNSA. CDR3 size: 18 residues. V dropped 0 bases and J dropped 6; count of bases not matched to a gene: 10. Sequencing input: naive CD4+ T cells from PBMCs. Subset denoted: CD45RA+ positively selected. This sequence originates from a man in his late teens or twenties in good health. Some clones in this sample may be carry-over from other donors' samples. The chain has TRBV7-2 and TRBJ2-2; the match to TRBD1 covers 10 bases. DNA for the CDR3: TGTGCCAGCAGCTTAGCGCACCGACAGGGGGCGAGGTCCGGGGAGCTGTTTTTT. As protein: CASSLAHRQGARSGELFF.